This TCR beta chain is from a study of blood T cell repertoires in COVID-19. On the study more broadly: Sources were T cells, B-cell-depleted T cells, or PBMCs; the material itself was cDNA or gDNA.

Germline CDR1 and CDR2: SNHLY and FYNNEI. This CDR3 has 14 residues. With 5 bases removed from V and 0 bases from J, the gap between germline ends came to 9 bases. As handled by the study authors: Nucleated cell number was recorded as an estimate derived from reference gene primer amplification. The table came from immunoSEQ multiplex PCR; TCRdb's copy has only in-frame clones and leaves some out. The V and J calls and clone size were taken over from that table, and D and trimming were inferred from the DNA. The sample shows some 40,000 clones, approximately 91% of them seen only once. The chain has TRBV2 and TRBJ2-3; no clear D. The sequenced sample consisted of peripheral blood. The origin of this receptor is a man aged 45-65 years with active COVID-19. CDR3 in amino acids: CASSLLTSTDTQYF. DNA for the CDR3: TGTGCCAGCAGTCTATTGACTAGCACAGATACGCAGTATTTT.